A selection of T cell receptor beta chains follows, all from one sample in a study of T-cell reconstitution after alpha-beta-depleted transplantation in children. Via MiXCR, TCRdb re-called the PCR reads, giving one row per CDR3 protein. The repertoire holds fewer than 90,000 distinct CDR3 sequences, just under 7.5% seen once, with less than 3% in the top ten. Sequences were derived from PBMCs from the stem cell graft donor, sampled from the stem cell graft. Every receptor here comes from a human donor who donated a stem cell graft to a child with acute lymphoblastic leukemia. Each CDR3 is given with its conserved first and last residue. Fields, in order: CDR3 protein, clone size, V gene, J gene. Not every row has a clone size; where given, it reads once, few, many or a size class.

CDR3: CASSPGAQGENIQYF
size: .
V: TRBV11-2
J: TRBJ2-4

CDR3: CASSLAANTVYNEQFF
size: many
V: TRBV7-2
J: TRBJ2-1

CDR3: CAIKPPGPESTDTQYF
size: few
V: TRBV10-3
J: TRBJ2-3

CDR3: CASRGTEAFF
size: many
V: TRBV28
J: TRBJ1-1

CDR3: CASKDRENTEAFF
size: many
V: TRBV12-3/TRBV12-4
J: TRBJ1-1

CDR3: CASSSGAAYNEQFF
size: .
V: TRBV6-1
J: TRBJ2-1

CDR3: CASSFDVIAGVAKNIQYF
size: many
V: TRBV11-2
J: TRBJ2-4

CDR3: CASRGGGNEAFF
size: few
V: TRBV27
J: TRBJ1-1

CDR3: CASSPETSPSDTQYF
size: many
V: TRBV11-1
J: TRBJ2-3

CDR3: CASSDGGELPQHF
size: many
V: TRBV27
J: TRBJ1-5

CDR3: CASTGRRDGAQETQYF
size: many
V: TRBV28
J: TRBJ2-5

CDR3: CASSLGMANTGELFF
size: many
V: TRBV5-1
J: TRBJ2-2

CDR3: CASSQTGAGANVLTF
size: many
V: TRBV4-3
J: TRBJ2-6

CDR3: CASSSTGRRSYGYTF
size: many
V: TRBV12-3/TRBV12-4
J: TRBJ1-2

CDR3: CSVDRSQETQYF
size: many
V: TRBV29-1
J: TRBJ2-5

CDR3: CATRSGHSYEQYF
size: many
V: TRBV15
J: TRBJ2-7

CDR3: CASSLALEGFYEQYF
size: many
V: TRBV12-3/TRBV12-4
J: TRBJ2-7

CDR3: CASSRGQGLGGAFF
size: many
V: TRBV18
J: TRBJ1-1

CDR3: CASSFSRPWTEAFF
size: .
V: TRBV5-1
J: TRBJ1-1

CDR3: CASRQTSEQYF
size: .
V: TRBV5-1
J: TRBJ2-7

CDR3: CASSIVGEQFF
size: .
V: TRBV19
J: TRBJ2-1

CDR3: CASSHSGTDILNTEAFF
size: many
V: TRBV4-1
J: TRBJ1-1

CDR3: CSARGTGEERGSGNTIYF
size: many
V: TRBV20-1
J: TRBJ1-3

CDR3: CASSLGVNEQFF
size: medium-sized
V: TRBV28
J: TRBJ2-1

CDR3: CASSQDWGYNEQFF
size: many
V: TRBV3-1
J: TRBJ2-1

CDR3: CASSIERSTGELFF
size: many
V: TRBV19
J: TRBJ2-2

CDR3: CASSPIKPAGGLSSYNEQFF
size: many
V: TRBV18
J: TRBJ2-1

CDR3: CASSQDKEIYNEQFF
size: many
V: TRBV4-3
J: TRBJ2-1

CDR3: CASKRGQAKFYNEQFF
size: many
V: TRBV6-2/TRBV6-3
J: TRBJ2-1

CDR3: CASRYYRDRGSYEQYF
size: many
V: TRBV6-5
J: TRBJ2-7

CDR3: CASRQGDSYGYTF
size: many
V: TRBV12-3/TRBV12-4
J: TRBJ1-2

CDR3: CASSLLPGQGVTEAFF
size: many
V: TRBV13
J: TRBJ1-1

CDR3: CSARVPGLVNNEQFF
size: many
V: TRBV20-1
J: TRBJ2-1

CDR3: CASRSEGGYEQYF
size: many
V: TRBV5-1
J: TRBJ2-7

CDR3: CASSILGSGNTIYF
size: many
V: TRBV19
J: TRBJ1-3

CDR3: CASRPLTSQGAPFSYEQYF
size: .
V: TRBV27
J: TRBJ2-7

CDR3: CASSQDPREQYF
size: many
V: TRBV3-1
J: TRBJ2-7

CDR3: CASSRTVGAYTF
size: .
V: TRBV14
J: TRBJ1-2

CDR3: CASSKKTGPMNTGELFF
size: many
V: TRBV5-1
J: TRBJ2-2

CDR3: CASSQETGGPSPLHF
size: few
V: TRBV4-2
J: TRBJ1-6